These 2 T cell receptor beta chains came from one sample sequenced in a study of blood T cell repertoires in COVID-19. TCRdb's copy holds only in-frame clones and misses some; the assay was immunoSEQ multiplex PCR. The table records about 400,000 clones, roughly 87% of them present only once. The sequencing input was PBMCs or T cells enriched from blood (not recorded which). Receptors were obtained from a woman in her forties with acute COVID-19.

For this clone: The same CDR3 also results from other DNA sequences found in this sample. The DNA of the CDR3 is TGTGCCAGCAGCCCTGGACAGCAAGAGACCCAGTACTTC. It specifies CASSPGQQETQYF. The gene calls are TRBV12-3 or TRBV12-4 and TRBJ2-5, with a tentative D call TRBD1 (6 bases). The V end was cut by 6 bases, the J end by 2 bases, with 10 bases between. The CDR3 contains 13 residues.

V and J are TRBV7-9 and TRBJ2-2; no reliable D call. Trimming stripped 3 bases from V and 1 base from J, with 6 bases between. This CDR3 spans 14 amino acids. The germline V gene has CDR1 SEHNR and CDR2 FQNEAQ (reference sequence). This CDR3 reads CASSFVQNTGELFF. CDR3 nucleotide sequence: TGTGCCAGCAGCTTCGTACAGAACACCGGGGAGCTGTTTTTT. The entire variable domain, with the rest obtained from reference TRBV7-9 and TRBJ2-2, is as follows: DTGVSQNPRHKITKRGQNVTFRCDPISEHNRLYWYRQTLGQGPEFLTYFQNEAQLEKSRLLSDRFSAERPKGSFSTLEIQRTEQGDSAMYLCASSFVQNTGELFFGEGSRLTVL.